These 21 T cell receptor beta chains share one sample of origin, sequenced in a study of blood T cells in healthy people across ages. The use of a sample-barcoded 5' primer and a J-beta primer mix characterized a second PCR of about 6 to 12 cycles. TCRdb used MiXCR to reprocess the 5' RACE reads, holding one entry per CDR3 protein. The sample has about 540,000 distinct CDR3 sequences, approximately 25% seen once. These same records also appear under a second study, on T cells of mothers and their children.

Sequencing was carried out using blood. Receptor source: a boy younger than 18 in good health.

This clonotype occurred a few times. The rearrangement uses TRBV12-3 or TRBV12-4 and TRBJ2-5, with TRBD2 matching 8 bases. The J call may be in error: the DNA end matches TRBJ2-1 better. This CDR3 is built from 12 residues. The CDR3 DNA is TGTGCCAGCAGTTCAGCGGGAGATGAGCAGTTCTTC. Encoded protein: CASSSAGDEQFF.

This chain connects TRBV7-3 to TRBJ2-1, with 14 bases identical to TRBD2. CDR3 length equals 15 residues. V was pared by 4 bases and J by 6 bases, with 2 bases of the junction left unmatched. CDR1 and CDR2 (germline): SGHTA, FQGTGA. The CDR3 loop is CASSWGLAGVNEQFF. Written as DNA, the CDR3 is TGTGCCAGCAGCTGGGGACTAGCGGGGGTCAATGAGCAGTTCTTC.

This clonotype was found a few times. V usage is TRBV12-3 or TRBV12-4 and J usage is TRBJ2-2; D may match TRBD1 or TRBD2 (5 bases each). This CDR3 is 16 amino acids long. V gave up 5 bases and J gave up 0 bases, with 13 bases separating them. CDR3 sequence reads: CASSREGLANTGELFF. For the CDR3, the DNA is TGTGCCAGCAGTCGCGAGGGGCTTGCGAACACCGGGGAGCTGTTTTTT.

In its sample, this clonotype was seen a few times. This chain joins TRBV4-1 and TRBJ1-5; possibly TRBD1 for D (5 bases). V dropped 1 base and J dropped 6 bases, with 16 bases sitting between them. CDR3 length equals 16 residues. CDR1 is MGHRA and CDR2 is YSYEKL in the germline V gene. The CDR3, as DNA: TGCGCCAGCAGCCAAGGGGCCGGACGGGGCGGTCAGCCCCAGCATTTT. Amino acid sequence: CASSQGAGRGGQPQHF.

The rearrangement uses TRBV27 and TRBJ2-1; 12 bases map to TRBD1. The assigned J gene may be wrong: the sequence end matches TRBJ2-7 better. CDR3 length equals 19 residues. CDR1 MNHEY and CDR2 SMNVEV come from the germline V gene (reference sequence). CDR3 protein: CASSSLHGTGGAKLHEQYF. In DNA form, the CDR3 reads TGTGCCAGCAGTTCCCTTCACGGGACAGGGGGCGCGAAATTACACGAGCAGTACTTC.

This clonotype was detected only a few times. This chain links TRBV15 with TRBJ2-7, with 10 bases matching TRBD2. Germline V gene lookup returns CDR1 LNHNV and CDR2 YYDKDF (reference sequence). The junction had 14 bases not matched to a gene; V was cut back by 8 bases and J by 7 bases. This CDR3 spans 15 amino acids. The CDR3 nucleotides read TGTGCCACCGGGATCGGGACTAGCGCAGGGGGAGAGCAGTACTTC. Its translation: CATGIGTSAGGEQYF.

The V and J genes are TRBV9 and TRBJ1-6; no clear D gene. The CDR3 runs 13 residues. Germline V gives CDR1 SGDLS, CDR2 YYNGEE. The V and J ends lost 2 bases and 7 bases respectively, with 7 bases between them. Here the CDR3 DNA reads TGTGCCAGCAGCGTGGGTCGCAATTCACCCCTCCACTTT. This translates into CASSVGRNSPLHF.

There are many counts of this clonotype. V is TRBV7-2 and J is TRBJ2-3; D unclear. CDR3 size: 12 residues. Germline V gene lookup returns CDR1 SGHTA and CDR2 FQGNSA. The V gene lost 5 bases and the J gene lost 0 bases, with 3 bases spanning the gap. The CDR3, as DNA: TGTGCCAGCAGCCGCAGCACAGATACGCAGTATTTT. Amino acids: CASSRSTDTQYF.

The chain links TRBV4-2 to TRBJ2-7; 10 bases fit TRBD2. The CDR3 runs to 15 residues. The V and J ends lost 3 bases and 3 bases, in that order; junction bases with no gene match: 5. The V gene's germline CDR1 is LGHNA and CDR2 YNFKEQ. CDR3 loop: CASSHASSGGYEQYF. Here the CDR3 DNA reads TGTGCCAGCAGCCACGCCTCTAGCGGGGGCTACGAGCAGTACTTC.

In DNA form, the CDR3 reads TGCGCCAGCAGCCGGGTTTATAGAGACGAGCAGTACTTC. Amino acids: CASSRVYRDEQYF. The rearrangement joins TRBV4-3 to TRBJ2-5, with D uncertain. The closer fit of TRBJ2-7 to the DNA end suggests the J call may be wrong. CDR1 is LGHNA, CDR2 YSLEER, per germline. This CDR3 has 13 amino acids.

The V call is TRBV12-3 or TRBV12-4, the J call TRBJ2-5; D tentatively reads TRBD1 or TRBD2 (6 bases each). Between the trimmed V and J ends, which lost 5 bases and 5 bases, there was a span of 15 bases. The length of the CDR3 is 14 residues. CDR3 in amino acids: CASSPLGGAETQYF. DNA of the CDR3: TGTGCCAGCAGTCCCCTGGGGGGCGCGGAGACCCAGTACTTC.

This clonotype has only a few counts. This chain uses TRBV6-2 or TRBV6-3 with TRBJ2-1, with 7 bases aligning to TRBD1. Trimming cost V 6 bases and J 4 bases; bases outside gene matches: 15. CDR1 is MNHEY and CDR2 is SVGEGT in the germline V gene. The CDR3 is made up of 17 amino acids. CDR3 in DNA: TGTGCCAGCAGAACAGGGGTAGGTCGGGTTGGATACAATGAGCAGTTCTTC. Encoded protein: CASRTGVGRVGYNEQFF.

This chain links TRBV7-9 with TRBJ1-2; D is perhaps TRBD1 (6 bases). CDR3 length equals 14 residues. Germline V gene data show CDR1 as SEHNR and CDR2 as FQNEAQ (reference sequence). V was shortened by 1 base and J by 8 bases, with 14 bases between the two germline ends. CDR3 amino acids: CASSLELGAEGYTF. CDR3 DNA sequence: TGTGCCAGCAGCTTAGAGCTGGGGGCGGAGGGCTACACCTTC.

This clonotype was seen more than once but under ten times. The chain links TRBV19 to TRBJ2-4; 10 bases align to TRBD2. Germline-derived CDR1 and CDR2 are LNHDA and SQIVND (reference sequence). This CDR3 is 16 amino acids long. V shed 5 bases and J 1 base; nucleotides not matched to a gene: 5. The CDR3 coding sequence is TGTGCCAGTAGTTCCCTTAGCGGGAGGGCCAAAAACATTCAGTACTTC. Residues: CASSSLSGRAKNIQYF.

V is TRBV7-9 and J is TRBJ2-5; D is unresolved. Germline lookup yields CDR1 SEHNR and CDR2 FQNEAQ (reference sequence). Trimming took off 5 bases at V and 4 bases at J, with 14 bases between the two ends. The CDR3 runs to 14 residues. CDR3 DNA sequence: TGTGCCAGCAGCGGACCAGATAGAGGAGAGACCCAGTACTTC. It codes for CASSGPDRGETQYF. Drawing the rest from reference TRBV7-9 and TRBJ2-5, the complete variable domain is DTGVSQNPRHKITKRGQNVTFRCDPISEHNRLYWYRQTLGQGPEFLTYFQNEAQLEKSRLLSDRFSAERPKGSFSTLEIQRTEQGDSAMYLCASSGPDRGETQYFGPGTRLLVL.

This clonotype showed up many times. The chain uses TRBV29-1 and TRBJ1-2, with TRBD1 identical over 9 bases. The V gene's germline CDR1 is SQVTM and CDR2 ANQGSEA. The CDR3 spans 18 residues. Trimming removed 0 bases from V and 6 bases from J; junction bases left unmatched: 17. This CDR3 reads CSVEDPVDGTGQRNGYTF. DNA of the CDR3: TGCAGCGTTGAAGATCCGGTAGATGGGACAGGGCAGCGGAATGGCTACACCTTC.

This clonotype was recorded at least ten times. The rearrangement links TRBV29-1 to TRBJ2-4; 8 bases map to TRBD1. The germline V gene has CDR1 SQVTM and CDR2 ANQGSEA. This CDR3 comprises 14 residues. Trimming took 8 bases from V and 6 from J; bases not matched to a gene: 12. The CDR3 reads CSFSGGDGPNIQYF. CDR3 nucleotides: TGCAGCTTTTCAGGGGGCGACGGGCCAAACATTCAGTACTTC.

The chain joins TRBV19 to TRBJ2-1, with D unresolved. Germline CDR1 is LNHDA and CDR2 is SQIVND (reference sequence). V lost 3 bases to trimming and J lost 4 bases, with 7 bases between them. This CDR3 is 13 amino acids long. CDR3 DNA sequence: TGTGCCAGTAGTATTGGGGTTTACAATGAGCAGTTCTTC. Translating gives CASSIGVYNEQFF.

This clonotype was counted a few times. The chain has TRBV4-3 and TRBJ2-5; 9 nucleotides agree with TRBD2. J lost 4 bases, V lost 0 bases, and 6 bases had no gene match. The CDR3 covers 16 residues. The germline CDR1 and CDR2 sequences are LGHNA and YSLEER. CDR3 amino acids: CASSQDPAGGPETQYF. CDR3 in DNA: TGCGCCAGCAGCCAAGATCCAGCGGGGGGCCCAGAGACCCAGTACTTC.

This clonotype has more than one count but fewer than ten. This sequence joins TRBV20-1 and TRBJ2-1; D gene ambiguous. Germline CDR1 DFQATT, CDR2 SNEGSKA (reference sequence). V lost 8 bases and J 7 bases, leaving 15 bases between the germline ends. CDR3 length equals 12 residues. CDR3 sequence (DNA): TGCAGTCCCTCTGATGGGCGGAATGAGCAGTTCTTC. Protein sequence: CSPSDGRNEQFF.

About this clonotype itself: One base away lies a much larger clone, so this may be a sequencing read error. V gene TRBV7-9 combines with J gene TRBJ1-4; 9 nucleotides match TRBD1. The germline CDR1 and CDR2 sequences are SEHNR and FQNEAQ (reference sequence). The CDR3 sequence is 13 residues long. Written as DNA, the CDR3 is TGTGCCAGCAGCAGACAGGGGGGTGAAAAACCGTTTTTT. It specifies CASSRQGGEKPFF.